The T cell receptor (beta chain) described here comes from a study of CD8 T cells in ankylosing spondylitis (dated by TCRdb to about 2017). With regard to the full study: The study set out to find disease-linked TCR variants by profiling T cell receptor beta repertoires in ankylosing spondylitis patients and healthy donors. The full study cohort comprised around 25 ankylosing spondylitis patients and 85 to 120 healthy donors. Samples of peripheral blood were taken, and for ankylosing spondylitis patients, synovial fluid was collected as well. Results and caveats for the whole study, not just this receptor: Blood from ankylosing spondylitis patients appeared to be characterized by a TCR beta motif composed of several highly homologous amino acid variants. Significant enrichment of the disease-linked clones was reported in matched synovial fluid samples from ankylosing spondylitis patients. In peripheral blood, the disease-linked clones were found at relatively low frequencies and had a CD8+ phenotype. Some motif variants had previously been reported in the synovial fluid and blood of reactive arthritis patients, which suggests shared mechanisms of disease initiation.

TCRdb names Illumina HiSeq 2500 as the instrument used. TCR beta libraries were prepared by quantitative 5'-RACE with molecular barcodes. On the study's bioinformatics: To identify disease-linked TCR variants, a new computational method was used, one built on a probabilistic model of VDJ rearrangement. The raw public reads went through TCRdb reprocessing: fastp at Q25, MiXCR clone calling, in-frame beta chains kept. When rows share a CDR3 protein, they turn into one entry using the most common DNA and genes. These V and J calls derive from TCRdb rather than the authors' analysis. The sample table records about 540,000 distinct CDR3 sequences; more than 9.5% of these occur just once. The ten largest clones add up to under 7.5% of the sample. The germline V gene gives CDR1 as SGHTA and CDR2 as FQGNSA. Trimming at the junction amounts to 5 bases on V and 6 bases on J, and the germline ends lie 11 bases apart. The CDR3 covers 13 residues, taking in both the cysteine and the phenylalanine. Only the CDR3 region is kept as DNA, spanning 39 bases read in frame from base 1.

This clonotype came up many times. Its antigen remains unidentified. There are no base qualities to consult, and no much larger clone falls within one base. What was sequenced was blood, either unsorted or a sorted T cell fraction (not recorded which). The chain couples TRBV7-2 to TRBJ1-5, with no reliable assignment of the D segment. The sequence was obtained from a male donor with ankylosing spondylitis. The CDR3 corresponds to CASSPTTTQPQHF. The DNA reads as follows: TGTGCCAGCAGCCCCACAACGACTCAGCCCCAGCATTTT.